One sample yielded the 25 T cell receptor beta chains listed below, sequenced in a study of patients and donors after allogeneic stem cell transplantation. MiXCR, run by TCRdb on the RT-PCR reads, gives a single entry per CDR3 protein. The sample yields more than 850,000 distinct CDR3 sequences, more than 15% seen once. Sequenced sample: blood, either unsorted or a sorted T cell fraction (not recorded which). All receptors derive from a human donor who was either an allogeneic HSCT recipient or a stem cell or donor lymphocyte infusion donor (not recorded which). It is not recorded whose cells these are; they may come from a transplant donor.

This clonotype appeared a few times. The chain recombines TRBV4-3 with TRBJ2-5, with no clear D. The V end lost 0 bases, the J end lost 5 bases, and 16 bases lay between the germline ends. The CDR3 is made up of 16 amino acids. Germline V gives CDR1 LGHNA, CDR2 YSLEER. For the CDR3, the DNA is TGCGCCAGCAGCCAAGATCGTCAACTGAAAGTTGAGACCCAGTACTTC. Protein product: CASSQDRQLKVETQYF.

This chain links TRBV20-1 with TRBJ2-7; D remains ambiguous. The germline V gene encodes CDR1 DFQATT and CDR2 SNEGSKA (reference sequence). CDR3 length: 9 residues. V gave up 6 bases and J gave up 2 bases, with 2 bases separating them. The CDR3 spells CSATYEQYF. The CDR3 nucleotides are TGCAGTGCCACCTACGAGCAGTACTTC.

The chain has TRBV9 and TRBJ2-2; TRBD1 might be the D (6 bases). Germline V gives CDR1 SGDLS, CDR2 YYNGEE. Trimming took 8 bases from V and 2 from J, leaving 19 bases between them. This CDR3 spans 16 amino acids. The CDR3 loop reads CASSFWTDSNTGELFF. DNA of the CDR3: TGTGCCAGTTCATTTTGGACAGACTCAAACACCGGGGAGCTGTTTTTT.

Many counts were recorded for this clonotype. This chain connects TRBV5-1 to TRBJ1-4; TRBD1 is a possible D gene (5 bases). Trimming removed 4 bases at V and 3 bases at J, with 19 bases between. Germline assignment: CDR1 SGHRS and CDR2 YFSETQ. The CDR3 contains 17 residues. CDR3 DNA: TGCGCCAGCAGCATAACCGGGACTGACGTGGCTAATGAAAAACTGTTTTTT. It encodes CASSITGTDVANEKLFF.

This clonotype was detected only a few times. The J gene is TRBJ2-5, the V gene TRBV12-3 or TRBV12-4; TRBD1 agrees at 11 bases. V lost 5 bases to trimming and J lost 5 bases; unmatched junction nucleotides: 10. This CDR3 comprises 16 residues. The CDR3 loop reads CASSTRTGGLGETQYF. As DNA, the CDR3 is TGTGCCAGCAGTACTCGGACAGGGGGCCTCGGGGAGACCCAGTACTTC.

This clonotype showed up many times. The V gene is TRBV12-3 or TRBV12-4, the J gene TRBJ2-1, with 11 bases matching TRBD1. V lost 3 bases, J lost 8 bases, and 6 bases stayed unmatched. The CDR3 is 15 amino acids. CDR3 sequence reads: CASSFGQGAIYEQFF. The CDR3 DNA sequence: TGTGCCAGCAGTTTCGGACAGGGGGCTATCTATGAGCAGTTCTTC.

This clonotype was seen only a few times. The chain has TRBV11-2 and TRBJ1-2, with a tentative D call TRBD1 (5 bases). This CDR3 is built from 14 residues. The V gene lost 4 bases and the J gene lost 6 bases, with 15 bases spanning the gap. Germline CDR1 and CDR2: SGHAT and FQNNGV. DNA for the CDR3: TGTGCCAGCAGCTACGCCGGGACCCTTAATGGCTACACCTTC. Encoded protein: CASSYAGTLNGYTF.

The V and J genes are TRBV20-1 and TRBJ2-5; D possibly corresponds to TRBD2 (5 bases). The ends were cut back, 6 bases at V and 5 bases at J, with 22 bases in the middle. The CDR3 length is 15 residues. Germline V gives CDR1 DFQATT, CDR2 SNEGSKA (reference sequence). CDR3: CSATKGAPLKETQYF. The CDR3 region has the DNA TGCAGTGCCACAAAGGGAGCCCCGCTTAAGGAGACCCAGTACTTC.

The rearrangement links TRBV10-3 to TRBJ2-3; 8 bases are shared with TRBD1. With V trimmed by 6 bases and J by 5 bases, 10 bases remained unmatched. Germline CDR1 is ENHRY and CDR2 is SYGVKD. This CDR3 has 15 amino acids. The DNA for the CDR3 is TGTGCCATCAGCAGGGGACAGGCTAGGGTAGATACGCAGTATTTT. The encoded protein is CAISRGQARVDTQYF.

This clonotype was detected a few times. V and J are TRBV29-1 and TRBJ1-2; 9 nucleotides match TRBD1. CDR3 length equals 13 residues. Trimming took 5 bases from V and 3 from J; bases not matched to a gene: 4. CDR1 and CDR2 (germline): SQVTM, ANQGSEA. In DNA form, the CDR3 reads TGCAGCGTTCGGGACAGGGTTGACTATGGCTACACCTTC. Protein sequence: CSVRDRVDYGYTF.

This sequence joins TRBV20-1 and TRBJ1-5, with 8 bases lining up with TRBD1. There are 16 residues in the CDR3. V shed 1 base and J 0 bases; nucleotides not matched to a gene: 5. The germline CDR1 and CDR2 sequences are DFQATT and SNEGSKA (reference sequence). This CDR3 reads CSARVQDRASNQPQHF. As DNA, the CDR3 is TGCAGTGCTAGAGTTCAGGACAGGGCTAGCAATCAGCCCCAGCATTTT.

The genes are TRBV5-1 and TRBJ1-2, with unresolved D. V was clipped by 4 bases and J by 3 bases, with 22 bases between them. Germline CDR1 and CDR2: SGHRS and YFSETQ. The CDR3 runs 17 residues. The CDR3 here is CASSLRGRDRGDYGYTF. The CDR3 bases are TGCGCCAGCAGCCTGCGCGGTCGTGACCGAGGCGACTATGGCTACACCTTC.

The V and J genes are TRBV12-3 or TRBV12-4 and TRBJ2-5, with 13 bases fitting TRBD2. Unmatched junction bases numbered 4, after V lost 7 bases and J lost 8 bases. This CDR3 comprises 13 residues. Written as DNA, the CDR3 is TGTGCCAGCACAAGGACTAGCGGGGGAACCCAGTACTTC. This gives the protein CASTRTSGGTQYF.

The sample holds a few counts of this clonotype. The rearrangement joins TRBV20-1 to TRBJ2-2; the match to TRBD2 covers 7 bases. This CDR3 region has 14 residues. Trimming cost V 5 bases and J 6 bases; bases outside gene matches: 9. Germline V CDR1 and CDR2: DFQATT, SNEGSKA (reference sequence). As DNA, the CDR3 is TGCAGTGCTCCTTGGCGGGGGATTGCCGGGGAGCTGTTTTTT. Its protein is CSAPWRGIAGELFF.

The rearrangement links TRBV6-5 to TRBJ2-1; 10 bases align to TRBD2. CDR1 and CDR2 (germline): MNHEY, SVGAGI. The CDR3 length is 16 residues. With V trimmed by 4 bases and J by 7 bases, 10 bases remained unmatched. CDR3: CASSSIGLAVLNEQFF. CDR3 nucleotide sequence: TGTGCCAGCAGTTCCATCGGACTAGCGGTTTTGAATGAGCAGTTCTTC.

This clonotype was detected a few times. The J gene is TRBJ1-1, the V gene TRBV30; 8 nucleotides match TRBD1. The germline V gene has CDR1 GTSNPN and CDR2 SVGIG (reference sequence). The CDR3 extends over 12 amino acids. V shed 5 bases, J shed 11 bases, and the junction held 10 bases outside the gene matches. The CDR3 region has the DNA TGTGCCTGGGGGGGTCAGGGGGCGCGGGCTTTCTTT. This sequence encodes CAWGGQGARAFF.

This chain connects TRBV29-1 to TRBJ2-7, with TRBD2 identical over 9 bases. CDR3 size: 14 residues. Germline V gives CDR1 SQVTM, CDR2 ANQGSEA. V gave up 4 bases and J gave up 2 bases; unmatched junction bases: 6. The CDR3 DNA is TGCAGCGTTGGGTCTGCGGGAGGGACCTACGAGCAGTACTTC. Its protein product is CSVGSAGGTYEQYF.

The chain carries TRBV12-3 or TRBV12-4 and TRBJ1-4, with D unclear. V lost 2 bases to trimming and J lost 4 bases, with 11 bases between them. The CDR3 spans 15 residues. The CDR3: CASSLSGKFNEKLFF. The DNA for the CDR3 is TGTGCCAGCAGTTTAAGCGGGAAGTTTAATGAAAAACTGTTTTTT.

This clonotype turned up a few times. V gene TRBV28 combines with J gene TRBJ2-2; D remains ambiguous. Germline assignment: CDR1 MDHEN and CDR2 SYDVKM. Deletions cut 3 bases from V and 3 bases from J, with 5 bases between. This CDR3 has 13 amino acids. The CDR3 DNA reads TGTGCCAGCAGTTTCTTCGACACCGGGGAGCTGTTTTTT. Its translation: CASSFFDTGELFF.

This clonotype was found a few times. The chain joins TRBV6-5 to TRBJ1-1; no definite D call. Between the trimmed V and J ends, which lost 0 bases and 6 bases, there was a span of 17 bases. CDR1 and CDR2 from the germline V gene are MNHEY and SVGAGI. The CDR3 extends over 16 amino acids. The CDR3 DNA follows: TGTGCCAGCAGTTACTCATTAGTTGGTTCGGTGGCTGAAGCTTTCTTT. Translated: CASSYSLVGSVAEAFF.

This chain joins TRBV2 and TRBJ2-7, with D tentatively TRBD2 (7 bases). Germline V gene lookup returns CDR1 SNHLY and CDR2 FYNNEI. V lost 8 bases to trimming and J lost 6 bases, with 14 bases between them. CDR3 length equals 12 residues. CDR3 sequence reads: CASVQGRAEQYF. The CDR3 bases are TGTGCCAGCGTGCAGGGGAGGGCCGAGCAGTACTTC.

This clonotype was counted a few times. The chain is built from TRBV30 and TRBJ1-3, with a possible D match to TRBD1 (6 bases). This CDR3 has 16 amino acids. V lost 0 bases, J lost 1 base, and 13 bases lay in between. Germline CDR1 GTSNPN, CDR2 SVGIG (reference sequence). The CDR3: CAWSVVRGASGNTIYF. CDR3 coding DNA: TGTGCCTGGAGTGTAGTCAGGGGAGCGTCTGGAAACACCATATATTTT.

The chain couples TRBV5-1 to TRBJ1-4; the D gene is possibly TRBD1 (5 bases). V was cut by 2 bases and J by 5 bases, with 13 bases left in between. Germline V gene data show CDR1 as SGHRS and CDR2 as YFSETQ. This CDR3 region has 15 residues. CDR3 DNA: TGCGCCAGCAGCTTCGAAAAAAGGACAAATGAAAAACTGTTTTTT. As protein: CASSFEKRTNEKLFF.

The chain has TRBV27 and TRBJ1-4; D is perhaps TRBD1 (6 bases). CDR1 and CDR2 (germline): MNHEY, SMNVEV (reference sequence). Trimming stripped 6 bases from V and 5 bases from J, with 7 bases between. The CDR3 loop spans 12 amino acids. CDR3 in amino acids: CASRTGNEKLFF. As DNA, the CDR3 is TGTGCCAGCAGAACAGGGAATGAAAAACTGTTTTTT.

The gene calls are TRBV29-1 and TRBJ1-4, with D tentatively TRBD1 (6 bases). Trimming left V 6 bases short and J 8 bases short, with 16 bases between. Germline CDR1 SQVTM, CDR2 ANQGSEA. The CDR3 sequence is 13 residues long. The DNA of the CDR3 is TGCAGCGTCCGGGGGGCGGGGGAAGAAAAACTGTTTTTT. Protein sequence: CSVRGAGEEKLFF.